The source of this TCR beta chain is a study of T cell responses to AZD1222 COVID-19 vaccine. Study-wide background: Pooled samples include second doses given at about 4 or 12 weeks. Study findings and constraints: Across the whole spike, CD4 TCRs peaked at regions 160-218 and 743-854.

This CDR3 is built from 14 residues. Germline CDR1 is LNHDA and CDR2 is SQIVND (reference sequence). The V end was cut by 7 bases, the J end by 4 bases, with 13 bases between. For this clone: Its antigen is as yet unknown.

Using immunoSEQ multiplex PCR, the repertoire was profiled, and TCRdb retains in-frame clones only, with some absent. The table records approximately 100,000 clones, 70% to 90% of them present only once. The chain is built from TRBV19 and TRBJ2-2, with D unresolved. The material sequenced was peripheral blood, taken on day 0 of AZD1222 vaccination. This sequence originates from an adult in good health. The CDR3 loop is CASTLVTFTGELFF. The CDR3, as DNA: TGTGCCAGTACCTTGGTGACTTTCACCGGGGAGCTGTTTTTT.